A selection of T cell receptor beta chains follows, all from one sample in a study of cytomegalovirus exposure and HLA in healthy donors. Generated by immunoSEQ multiplex PCR, the TCRdb table keeps only in-frame clones and is missing some. In the table there are over 150,000 clones, 79% of which are singletons. The sequenced material came from PBMCs. The source is a woman aged 18-30 years in good health and CMV-seronegative. CDR3s include the opening cysteine and the closing phenylalanine or tryptophan. Fields, in order: CDR3 DNA, CDR3 protein, CDR3 length, J gene, D gene, V gene, clone size. The D gene is left open where the match is weak. Size is stated for part of the rows, as once, few or many counts, or as a class when the clone is expanded.

DNA: TGTGCCAGCAGCAAAGATTGGGGACAGCTCACCCCTAGCACAGATACGCAGTATTTT; CDR3: CASSKDWGQLTPSTDTQYF; length: 19; J: TRBJ2-3; D: -; V: TRBV21-1; size: -
DNA: TGTGCCAGCAGCTTGGGACAGGGAGCATCCTACGAGCAGTACTTC; CDR3: CASSLGQGASYEQYF; length: 15; J: TRBJ2-7; D: TRBD1; V: TRBV28; size: -
DNA: TGTGCCAGCAGCTTAATCGGTAGCGGGAGCACAGATACGCAGTATTTT; CDR3: CASSLIGSGSTDTQYF; length: 16; J: TRBJ2-3; D: TRBD2; V: TRBV5-4; size: -
DNA: TGTGCCAGCAGCCCGACCGGGACAGGGGGAGAAAAACTGTTTTTT; CDR3: CASSPTGTGGEKLFF; length: 15; J: TRBJ1-4; D: TRBD1; V: TRBV6-4; size: -
DNA: TGTGCCAGCAGCGCCACAGGGGGCGCCCTTTATGGCTACACCTTC; CDR3: CASSATGGALYGYTF; length: 15; J: TRBJ1-2; D: TRBD1; V: TRBV9; size: -
DNA: TGTGCCTGGAATGTCATTTCAGGGGAGACCCAGTACTTC; CDR3: CAWNVISGETQYF; length: 13; J: TRBJ2-5; D: -; V: TRBV30; size: -
DNA: TGTGCCAGCAGCTTACCAGGGGGGTATGGCTACACCTTC; CDR3: CASSLPGGYGYTF; length: 13; J: TRBJ1-2; D: TRBD1; V: TRBV7-9; size: -
DNA: TGTGCCAGCAGCTTAGATCTAACCAGCGGGGGGATTGGGGAGCTGTTTTTT; CDR3: CASSLDLTSGGIGELFF; length: 17; J: TRBJ2-2; D: TRBD2; V: TRBV11-2; size: -
DNA: TGTGCCAGCAGTTACGACGGAGGGGCTGAAGCTTTCTTT; CDR3: CASSYDGGAEAFF; length: 13; J: TRBJ1-1; D: -; V: TRBV6-5; size: -
DNA: TGTGCCAGTCTTAAGCTTGGGGGCCGAGAAAACTATGGCTACACCTTC; CDR3: CASLKLGGRENYGYTF; length: 16; J: TRBJ1-2; D: -; V: TRBV27; size: once
DNA: TGTGCCAGCAGCTTGCTTTTGTCGGGGGAAGGCACTGAAGCTTTCTTT; CDR3: CASSLLLSGEGTEAFF; length: 16; J: TRBJ1-1; D: -; V: TRBV5-6; size: -
DNA: TGTGCCAGCAGCTTAAATAAGGCAGGGCGAACTGAAGCTTTCTTT; CDR3: CASSLNKAGRTEAFF; length: 15; J: TRBJ1-1; D: -; V: TRBV11-2; size: -
DNA: TGTGCCAGCAGCTTTCCGGGACAGGGTGATAATGAGCAGTTCTTC; CDR3: CASSFPGQGDNEQFF; length: 15; J: TRBJ2-1; D: TRBD1; V: TRBV11-3; size: -
DNA: TGTGCCAGCAGCGTAGAGGGGTGGAACAATGAGCAGTTCTTC; CDR3: CASSVEGWNNEQFF; length: 14; J: TRBJ2-1; D: -; V: TRBV9; size: once
DNA: TGTGCCAGCATGGACAGTTTCTACGAGCAGTACTTC; CDR3: CASMDSFYEQYF; length: 12; J: TRBJ2-7; D: -; V: TRBV27; size: few
DNA: TGTGCCAGCAGTTTATCCGGGGGGGGTTACACTGAAGCTTTCTTT; CDR3: CASSLSGGGYTEAFF; length: 15; J: TRBJ1-1; D: -; V: TRBV27; size: -